These T cell receptor beta chains were read from a single sample in a study of identical twins. TCRdb reanalysed the 5' RACE reads using MiXCR and keeps one entry per CDR3 protein. The sample carries about 470,000 distinct CDR3 sequences, more than 20% recorded once. This sample also belongs to another study, concerning T cells expressing NK-cell markers.

Sequenced: CD4+ T cells sorted from blood. All receptors come from a young woman in good health. Each CDR3 is given with its conserved first and last residue. The D gene is left open where the match is weak. Clone size, where shown, is once, few, many, or a class for clones that have expanded.

v_gene,abundance,d_gene,j_gene,CDR3aa,CDR3nt
TRBV20-1,.,.,TRBJ2-2,CSASRGTGELFF,TGCAGTGCTAGCAGGGGCACCGGGGAGCTGTTTTTT
TRBV10-3,.,.,TRBJ2-7,CAISSLHEQYF,TGTGCCATCAGTTCCCTCCACGAGCAGTACTTC
TRBV7-2,.,.,TRBJ2-3,CASSLALTVQDTQYF,TGTGCCAGCAGCTTAGCGCTGACTGTCCAGGATACGCAGTATTTT
TRBV7-8,few,.,TRBJ2-3,CASSPGTHTDTQYF,TGTGCCAGCAGCCCCGGGACCCACACAGATACGCAGTATTTT
TRBV5-1,few,TRBD1,TRBJ1-2,CASSLGTGGNGYTF,TGCGCCAGCAGCTTGGGGACAGGGGGAAATGGCTACACCTTC
TRBV18,.,.,TRBJ1-2,CASSPDSAYGYTF,TGTGCCAGCTCACCAGACAGTGCCTATGGCTACACCTTC
TRBV4-3,few,.,TRBJ2-1,CASSRRTGNEQFF,TGCGCCAGCAGCCGACGGACGGGGAATGAGCAGTTCTTC
TRBV27,few,.,TRBJ2-7,CASSPRTESYEQYF,TGTGCCAGCAGTCCCCGGACAGAGTCCTACGAGCAGTACTTC
TRBV20-1,.,TRBD2,TRBJ2-1,CSARSRLASSYNEQFF,TGCAGTGCTAGGTCAAGACTAGCCAGCTCCTACAATGAGCAGTTCTTC
TRBV5-1,few,TRBD2,TRBJ2-2,CASSLAGDGTGELFF,TGCGCCAGCAGCTTAGCGGGAGACGGCACCGGGGAGCTGTTTTTT
TRBV6-6,.,.,TRBJ2-5,CATNFGGTETQYF,TGTGCCACCAACTTTGGAGGGACGGAGACCCAGTACTTC
TRBV3-1,few,.,TRBJ2-7,CASGGGSYEQYF,TGTGCCAGCGGAGGCGGATCTTACGAGCAGTACTTC
TRBV7-2,.,.,TRBJ2-5,CASSLSAIQETQYF,TGTGCCAGCAGCTTGTCGGCGATCCAAGAGACCCAGTACTTC
TRBV29-1,.,.,TRBJ2-2,CTGRGAANTGELFF,TGCACAGGTCGGGGGGCCGCGAACACCGGGGAGCTGTTTTTT
TRBV7-3,few,.,TRBJ1-2,CASSLPGNYGYTF,TGTGCCAGCAGCTTACCCGGCAACTATGGCTACACCTTC
TRBV5-1,.,.,TRBJ2-7,CASSLAPGYSYEQYF,TGCGCCAGCAGCTTGGCGCCGGGGTATTCCTACGAGCAGTACTTC
TRBV2,.,TRBD2,TRBJ2-1,CASSKSGGSYNEQFF,TGTGCCAGCAGTAAGAGCGGGGGCTCCTACAATGAGCAGTTCTTC
TRBV3-1,.,TRBD2,TRBJ2-1,CASSRVLAASYNEQFF,TGTGCCAGCAGCCGAGTACTAGCGGCCTCCTACAATGAGCAGTTCTTC
TRBV6-5,.,.,TRBJ2-5,CASSSLAGSGETQYF,TGTGCCAGCAGTTCCTTGGCGGGATCCGGGGAGACCCAGTACTTC
TRBV12-3/TRBV12-4,.,.,TRBJ2-7,CASTLGRNEQYF,TGTGCCAGCACCTTGGGGCGCAACGAGCAGTACTTC
TRBV5-1,.,TRBD2,TRBJ2-3,CASSLARLESSGEHTDTQYF,TGCGCCAGCAGCTTGGCCCGGTTAGAGTCGAGCGGGGAACACACAGATACGCAGTATTTT
TRBV10-3,few,TRBD2,TRBJ2-5,CAISTSGGQETQYF,TGTGCCATCAGCACTAGCGGGGGGCAAGAGACCCAGTACTTC
TRBV6-1,.,TRBD1,TRBJ2-2,CASIRTGHGELFF,TGTGCCAGCATTCGGACAGGGCACGGGGAGCTGTTTTTT
TRBV29-1,.,.,TRBJ2-3,CSGTTTSRDTQYF,TGCAGCGGAACGACAACTTCGCGGGATACGCAGTATTTT
TRBV5-1,many,.,TRBJ1-1,CASSSSGRNTEAFF,TGCGCCAGCAGCTCTTCAGGTCGGAACACTGAAGCTTTCTTT
TRBV5-1,.,.,TRBJ2-3,CASSSTATDTQYF,TGCGCCAGCAGCTCGACAGCCACAGATACGCAGTATTTT
TRBV6-6,few,.,TRBJ1-2,CASSSSPGGYTF,TGTGCCAGCAGTTCCTCCCCGGGTGGCTACACCTTC